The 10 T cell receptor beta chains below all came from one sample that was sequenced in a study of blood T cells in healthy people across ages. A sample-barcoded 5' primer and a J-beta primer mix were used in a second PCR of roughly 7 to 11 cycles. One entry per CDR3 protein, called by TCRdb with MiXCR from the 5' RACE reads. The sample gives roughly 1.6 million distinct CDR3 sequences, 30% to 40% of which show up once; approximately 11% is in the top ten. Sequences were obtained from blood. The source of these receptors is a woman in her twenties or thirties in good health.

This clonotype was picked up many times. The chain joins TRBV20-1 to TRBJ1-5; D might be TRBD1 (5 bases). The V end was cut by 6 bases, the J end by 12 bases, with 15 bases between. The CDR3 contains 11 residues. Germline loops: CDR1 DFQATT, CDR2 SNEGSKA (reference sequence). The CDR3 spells CSAWQGTYQHF. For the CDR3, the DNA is TGCAGTGCCTGGCAAGGGACTTACCAGCATTTT.

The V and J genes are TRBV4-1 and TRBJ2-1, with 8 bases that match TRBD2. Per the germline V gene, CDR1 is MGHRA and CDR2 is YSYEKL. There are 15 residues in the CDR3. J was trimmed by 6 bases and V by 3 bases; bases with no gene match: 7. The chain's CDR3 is CASSQPGGGTNEQFF. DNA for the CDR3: TGCGCCAGCAGCCAGCCGGGAGGGGGAACCAATGAGCAGTTCTTC.

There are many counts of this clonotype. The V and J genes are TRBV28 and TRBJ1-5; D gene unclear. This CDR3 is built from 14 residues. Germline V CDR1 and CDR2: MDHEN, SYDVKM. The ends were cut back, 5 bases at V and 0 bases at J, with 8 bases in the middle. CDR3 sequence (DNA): TGTGCCAGCAGTCCATTGGATAGCAATCAGCCCCAGCATTTT. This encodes CASSPLDSNQPQHF.

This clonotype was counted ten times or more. The CDR3 reads CAISAMEIQDEQYF. Written as DNA, the CDR3 is TGTGCCATCAGTGCTATGGAAATCCAGGACGAGCAGTACTTC. The V and J genes are TRBV10-3 and TRBJ2-7; D is undetermined. Germline V gene data show CDR1 as ENHRY and CDR2 as SYGVKD. This CDR3 region has 14 residues. Trimming removed 4 bases at V and 5 bases at J, with 15 bases between.

CDR3 sequence: CASSLVSGGARNEQFF. CDR3 DNA sequence: TGTGCCAGCAGCTTAGTTTCGGGGGGGGCGCGCAATGAGCAGTTCTTC. This rearrangement joins TRBV7-9 to TRBJ2-1, with 8 bases identical to TRBD2. The CDR3 runs to 16 residues. Per germline, CDR1 SEHNR and CDR2 FQNEAQ (reference sequence). Germline trimming cut 1 base from V and 6 bases from J; bases unmatched to any gene: 8.

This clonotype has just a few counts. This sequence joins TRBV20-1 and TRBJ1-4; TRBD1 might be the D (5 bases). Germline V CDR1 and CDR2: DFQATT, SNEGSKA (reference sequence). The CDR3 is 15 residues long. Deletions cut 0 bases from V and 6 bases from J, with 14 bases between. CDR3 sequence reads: CSARDFLGGDEKLFF. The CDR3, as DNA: TGCAGTGCTAGAGATTTTTTGGGGGGGGATGAAAAACTGTTTTTT.

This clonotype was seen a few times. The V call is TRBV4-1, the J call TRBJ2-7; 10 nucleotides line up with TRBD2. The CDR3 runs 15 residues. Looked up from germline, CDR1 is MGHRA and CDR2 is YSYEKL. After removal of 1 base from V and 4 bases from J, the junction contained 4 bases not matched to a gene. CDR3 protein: CASSQVPSGSYEQYF. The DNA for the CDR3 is TGCGCCAGCAGCCAAGTCCCTAGCGGGAGTTACGAGCAGTACTTC.

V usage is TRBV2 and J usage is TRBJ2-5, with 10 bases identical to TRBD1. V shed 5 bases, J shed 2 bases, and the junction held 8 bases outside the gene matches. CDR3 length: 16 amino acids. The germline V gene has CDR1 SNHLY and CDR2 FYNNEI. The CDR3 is CASSLWTGGNQETQYF. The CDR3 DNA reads TGTGCCAGCAGTCTATGGACAGGGGGTAATCAAGAGACCCAGTACTTC.

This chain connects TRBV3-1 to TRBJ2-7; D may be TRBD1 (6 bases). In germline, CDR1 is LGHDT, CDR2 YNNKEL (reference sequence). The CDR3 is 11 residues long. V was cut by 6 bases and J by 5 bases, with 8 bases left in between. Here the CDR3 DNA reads TGTGCCAGCAGGGGGACACACGAGCAGTACTTC. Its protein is CASRGTHEQYF.

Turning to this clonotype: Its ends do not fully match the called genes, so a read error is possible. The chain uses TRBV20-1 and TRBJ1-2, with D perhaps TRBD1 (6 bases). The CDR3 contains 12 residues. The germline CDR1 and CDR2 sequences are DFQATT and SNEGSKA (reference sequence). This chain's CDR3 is CSAVRGGYGFTF. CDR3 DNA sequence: TGCAGTGCCGTCAGGGGCGGCTATGGCTTCACCTTC.